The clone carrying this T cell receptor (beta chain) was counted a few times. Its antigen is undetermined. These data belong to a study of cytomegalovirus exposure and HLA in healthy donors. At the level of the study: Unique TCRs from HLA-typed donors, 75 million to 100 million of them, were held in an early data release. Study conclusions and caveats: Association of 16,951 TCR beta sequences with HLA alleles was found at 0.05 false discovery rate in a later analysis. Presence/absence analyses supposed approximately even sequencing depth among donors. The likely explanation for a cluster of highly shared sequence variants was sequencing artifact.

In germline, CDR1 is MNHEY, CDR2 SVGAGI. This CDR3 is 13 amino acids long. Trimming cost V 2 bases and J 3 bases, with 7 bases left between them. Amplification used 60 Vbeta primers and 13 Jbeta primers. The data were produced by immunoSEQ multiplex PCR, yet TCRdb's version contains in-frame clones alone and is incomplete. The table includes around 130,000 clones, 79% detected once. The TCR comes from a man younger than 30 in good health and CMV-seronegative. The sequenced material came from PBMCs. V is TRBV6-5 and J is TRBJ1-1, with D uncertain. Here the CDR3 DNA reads TGTGCCAGCAGTTACCGGGAATACACTGAAGCTTTCTTT. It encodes CASSYREYTEAFF.